The 6 T cell receptor beta chains given below trace back to one sample, sequenced in a study of radiation and T cells in renal cell carcinoma. TCRdb keeps only in-frame clones here, not all; method: immunoSEQ multiplex PCR. The sample carries 120,000 to 150,000 clones, approximately 86% recorded once. Sample time point: blood 4 weeks post-SBRT, at nephrectomy. The treatment is: 15 Gy SBRT to primary tumor, nephrectomy 4 weeks later. The sample in question was blood, obtained from a patient whose treatment included radiotherapy and nephrectomy. The receptors come from a woman between 45 and 65 years old with renal cell carcinoma.

J is TRBJ2-7 and V is TRBV4-2; D perhaps matches TRBD1 (6 bases). The CDR3 is 17 residues long. Germline values: CDR1 LGHNA, CDR2 YNFKEQ. With 0 bases removed from V and 0 bases from J, the gap between germline ends came to 15 bases. The CDR3 spells CASSQDVQGHRSYEQYF. In DNA form, the CDR3 reads TGTGCCAGCAGCCAAGATGTCCAGGGGCACCGCTCCTACGAGCAGTACTTC.

The rearrangement links TRBV7-9 to TRBJ2-1; D perhaps matches TRBD2 (7 bases). The V gene's germline CDR1 is SEHNR and CDR2 FQNEAQ (reference sequence). The V end was cut by 5 bases, the J end by 6 bases, with 20 bases between. The CDR3 runs to 16 residues. This chain's CDR3 is CASSPGGAGEGNEQFF. As DNA, the CDR3 is TGTGCCAGCAGCCCCGGGGGCGCGGGAGAGGGCAATGAGCAGTTCTTC.

The chain employs TRBV28 and TRBJ1-4, with TRBD1 as a possible D gene (6 bases). The V end was cut by 2 bases, the J end by 2 bases, with 9 bases between. Germline loops: CDR1 MDHEN, CDR2 SYDVKM. The CDR3 spans 15 residues. The CDR3, as DNA: TGTGCCAGCAGTTTAGAGACAGGTACTAATGAAAAACTGTTTTTT. It specifies CASSLETGTNEKLFF. Filled out from reference TRBV28 and TRBJ1-4, the complete variable domain reads DVKVTQSSRYLVKRTGEKVFLECVQDMDHENMFWYRQDPGLGLRLIYFSYDVKMKEKGDIPEGYSVSREKKERFSLILESASTNQTSMYLCASSLETGTNEKLFFGSGTQLSVL.

The rearrangement links TRBV15 to TRBJ2-1; 7 positions match TRBD1. Germline values: CDR1 LNHNV, CDR2 YYDKDF (reference sequence). J was trimmed by 0 bases and V by 1 base; bases with no gene match: 9. The CDR3 extends over 18 amino acids. The CDR3 DNA reads TGTGCCACCAGCAGAGCAGACAGGGATTTTAGCTCCTACAATGAGCAGTTCTTC. Residues: CATSRADRDFSSYNEQFF.

V and J are TRBV4-1 and TRBJ2-1, with 16 bases aligning to TRBD2. V was pared by 3 bases and J by 8 bases, with 10 bases of the junction left unmatched. There are 18 residues in the CDR3. Germline V gene lookup returns CDR1 MGHRA and CDR2 YSYEKL. The CDR3: CASSQTPGLAGGPHEQFF. The CDR3, as DNA: TGCGCCAGCAGCCAGACTCCGGGACTAGCGGGAGGGCCGCATGAGCAGTTCTTC.

The CDR3 sequence is CASSLGGFGQPQHF. Here the CDR3 DNA reads TGTGCCAGCAGCTTAGGGGGATTCGGGCAGCCCCAGCATTTT. The V call is TRBV7-9, the J call TRBJ1-5, with D uncertain. The length of the CDR3 is 14 residues. Germline-derived CDR1 and CDR2 are SEHNR and FQNEAQ (reference sequence). Trimming left V 1 base short and J 7 bases short, with 11 bases between.